These T cell receptor beta chains were read from a single sample in a study of cytomegalovirus exposure and HLA in healthy donors. TCRdb's table, derived via immunoSEQ multiplex PCR, lists solely in-frame clones and lacks some. The sample has 80,000 to 100,000 clones, 70% seen once. The specimen sequenced was PBMCs. These receptors came from a man aged 50 to 60 in good health and CMV-seronegative. CDR3s include the opening cysteine and the closing phenylalanine or tryptophan. D genes are given only for firm matches.

v_call	d_call	j_call	cdr3_aa	cdr3_nt
TRBV21-1	.	TRBJ2-5	CASSKVPEHQETQYF	TGTGCCAGCAGCAAAGTCCCAGAACACCAAGAGACCCAGTACTTC
TRBV7-2	TRBD1	TRBJ2-3	CASSLGQGSTDTQYF	TGTGCCAGCAGCTTAGGACAGGGAAGCACAGATACGCAGTATTTT
TRBV7-8	TRBD2	TRBJ2-4	CASSSELAGVSKNIQYF	TGTGCCAGCAGCTCAGAACTAGCGGGAGTAAGCAAAAACATTCAGTACTTC
TRBV6-1	TRBD1	TRBJ2-7	CASSDSGTGTPYEQYF	TGTGCCAGCAGTGATTCCGGGACAGGGACTCCCTACGAGCAGTACTTC
TRBV5-8	TRBD2	TRBJ2-3	CASSLSRLAGGGDTQYF	TGTGCCAGCAGCTTGTCTCGACTAGCGGGGGGAGGAGATACGCAGTATTTT
TRBV5-6	.	TRBJ1-4	CASSLQGSRGEKLFF	TGTGCCAGCAGCTTGCAAGGATCACGAGGGGAAAAACTGTTTTTT
TRBV18	.	TRBJ2-7	CASSSGQNEQYF	TGTGCCAGCTCAAGCGGACAGAACGAGCAGTACTTC
TRBV4-3	.	TRBJ1-6	CASSQSPGSNSPLHF	TGCGCCAGCAGCCAGTCTCCAGGGTCCAATTCACCCCTCCACTTT
TRBV19	TRBD1	TRBJ2-1	CASSTVTGGSSYNEQFF	TGTGCCAGTAGTACCGTGACAGGGGGCAGCTCCTACAATGAGCAGTTCTTC
TRBV7-6	TRBD2	TRBJ2-1	CASSLATSGGLYNEQFF	TGTGCCAGCAGTCTAGCGACTAGCGGGGGGCTCTACAATGAGCAGTTCTTC
TRBV2	TRBD1	TRBJ2-7	CASSGDSLYEQYF	TGTGCCAGCAGTGGGGACAGTCTCTACGAGCAGTACTTC
TRBV28	.	TRBJ1-4	CASSTPSWGRNEKLFF	TGTGCCAGCAGTACGCCCTCATGGGGGAGGAATGAAAAACTGTTTTTT
TRBV19	.	TRBJ2-2	CASKSSSRQTNTGELFF	TGTGCCAGTAAGTCATCGTCCAGGCAGACAAACACCGGGGAGCTGTTTTTT
TRBV5-1	TRBD1	TRBJ2-7	CASSLGQGTGYEQYF	TGCGCCAGCAGCTTAGGACAGGGTACCGGCTACGAGCAGTACTTC
TRBV11-3	.	TRBJ2-3	CASSQAGELADTQYF	TGTGCCAGCAGCCAGGCCGGCGAGCTTGCAGATACGCAGTATTTT
TRBV19	TRBD2	TRBJ2-3	CASSITSGRDTQYF	TGTGCCAGTAGTATCACTAGCGGGAGAGATACGCAGTATTTT
TRBV11-3	TRBD1	TRBJ2-7	CASSPDRGITYEQYF	TGTGCCAGCAGCCCTGACAGGGGGATTACCTACGAGCAGTACTTC